A selection of T cell receptor beta chains follows, all from one sample in a study of cytomegalovirus exposure and HLA in healthy donors. Sequencing used immunoSEQ multiplex PCR; TCRdb keeps in-frame clones, though not all of them. The sample shows tens of thousands of clones, around 83% of them seen only once. The specimen was PBMCs. The receptors were gathered from a woman under 30 in good health and CMV-seronegative. The conserved cysteine and the conserved F or W are not part of the CDR3 here. Each record gives: V gene, J gene, clone size, CDR3 protein. The size of a clone is reported for some rows only, either as once, few or many, or as a class for expanded clones.

V: TRBV7-8; J: TRBJ2-5; size: NA; CDR3: ASSLELAETQY
V: TRBV18; J: TRBJ1-1; size: NA; CDR3: ASSPLAVKNTEAF
V: TRBV5-1; J: TRBJ2-7; size: NA; CDR3: ASSPGGTSGGSSYEQY
V: TRBV6-4; J: TRBJ2-7; size: NA; CDR3: ASSPRDNSYEQY
V: TRBV12-5; J: TRBJ1-4; size: NA; CDR3: ASGSGQVVNEKLF
V: TRBV7-9; J: TRBJ2-2; size: NA; CDR3: ASSPRPGHANTGELF
V: TRBV6-5; J: TRBJ2-1; size: NA; CDR3: ASRMGLAGWLV
V: TRBV27; J: NA; size: NA; CDR3: ASSLEGGEQY
V: TRBV19; J: TRBJ2-2; size: NA; CDR3: ASSGSANTGELF
V: TRBV7-9; J: TRBJ2-1; size: NA; CDR3: ASSLVGTSAYNEQF
V: TRBV29-1; J: TRBJ2-2; size: NA; CDR3: SFRDRGDTGELF
V: TRBV18; J: TRBJ1-5; size: NA; CDR3: ASLSTGSNQPQH
V: TRBV2; J: TRBJ1-6; size: once; CDR3: ASSERAGNSPLH
V: TRBV4-3; J: TRBJ1-6; size: NA; CDR3: ASSQLLSSYNSPLH